The 14 T cell receptor beta chains below were found in one sample sequenced in a study of identical twins. TCRdb used MiXCR to reprocess the 5' RACE reads, holding one entry per CDR3 protein. Of hundreds of thousands of distinct CDR3 sequences in the sample, over 9% were seen once. These data were also reused for a study on yellow fever vaccine responses in identical twins.

The source material was PBMCs. The receptors were gathered from a woman between 18 and 29 years old in good health.

This chain joins TRBV3-1 and TRBJ2-1; D not resolved. Per germline, CDR1 LGHDT and CDR2 YNNKEL (reference sequence). The germline V and J ends were trimmed by 3 bases and 15 bases, with 12 bases remaining between them. The CDR3 consists of 11 residues. The DNA of the CDR3 is TGTGCCAGCAGCCAGGCAAGTTGGGCGTTCTTC. Its translation is CASSQASWAFF.

Comment on this clonotype: One junction end does not reproduce the germline sequence, and a read error may be involved. The chain recombines TRBV28 with TRBJ2-1; 12 bases agree with TRBD2. CDR1 is MDHEN, CDR2 SYDVKM, per germline. The CDR3 spans 15 residues. The CDR3 loop reads CASSSLAGGHNEQSF. The CDR3 DNA follows: TGTGCCAGCAGTTCTCTAGCGGGGGGGCACAATGAGCAGTCCTTC.

This sequence joins TRBV7-9 and TRBJ2-1; no clear D. This CDR3 has 13 residues. The V end was cut by 5 bases, the J end by 6 bases, with 11 bases between. Germline V gene sequence: CDR1 SEHNR, CDR2 FQNEAQ (reference sequence). The chain's CDR3 is CASSTTRTNEQFF. Here the CDR3 DNA reads TGTGCCAGCAGCACGACGAGAACCAATGAGCAGTTCTTC. The whole variable domain, remainder taken from reference TRBV7-9 and TRBJ2-1, is DTGVSQNPRHKITKRGQNVTFRCDPISEHNRLYWYRQTLGQGPEFLTYFQNEAQLEKSRLLSDRFSAERPKGSFSTLEIQRTEQGDSAMYLCASSTTRTNEQFFGPGTRLTVL.

This clonotype was seen more than once but under ten times. V gene TRBV6-5 combines with J gene TRBJ2-7; TRBD1 matches 10 bases. The CDR3 length is 16 residues. Per germline, CDR1 MNHEY and CDR2 SVGAGI. The V gene end was trimmed by 4 bases and the J gene end by 0 bases; junction bases not matched to a gene: 6. This chain's CDR3 is CASSSIRDRGSYEQYF. The CDR3 DNA is TGTGCCAGCAGTTCCATCCGGGACAGGGGCTCCTACGAGCAGTACTTC.

The chain is built from TRBV5-1 and TRBJ2-2; 9 bases match TRBD1. This CDR3 comprises 18 residues. Germline CDR1 is SGHRS and CDR2 is YFSETQ. Trimming cost V 4 bases and J 6 bases; bases outside gene matches: 16. CDR3 bases: TGCGCCAGCAGCCTCCACCCACGGACAGGGGATGGAGCCGGGGAGCTGTTTTTT. As protein: CASSLHPRTGDGAGELFF.

This clonotype was seen a few times. The chain carries TRBV29-1 and TRBJ2-1; D remains unclear. CDR1 is SQVTM, CDR2 ANQGSEA, per germline. The CDR3 has 13 residues. V lost 8 bases, J lost 2 bases, and 13 bases lay in between. Here the CDR3 DNA reads TGCAGCCCTCAAATTCTAGCCTACAATGAGCAGTTCTTC. This translates into CSPQILAYNEQFF.

The gene calls are TRBV4-1 and TRBJ2-1; D perhaps matches TRBD1 (6 bases). The V gene's germline CDR1 is MGHRA and CDR2 YSYEKL. Trimming shortened V by 3 bases and J by 5 bases, and 14 bases separated the two germline ends. The CDR3 extends over 15 amino acids. The CDR3 region has the DNA TGCGCCAGCAGCCACCCTCTTACAGGGAACAATGAGCAGTTCTTC. Its translation: CASSHPLTGNNEQFF.

The chain has TRBV12-3 or TRBV12-4 and TRBJ2-3; 10 nucleotides align to TRBD2. V was pared by 7 bases and J by 2 bases, with 12 bases of the junction left unmatched. This CDR3 region has 17 residues. In nucleotides, the CDR3 is TGTGCCAGCAACCCCCCTAGCGGGAGAGCGTCCACAGATACGCAGTATTTT. Translated: CASNPPSGRASTDTQYF.

For this clonotype: This could be a read error, since a much larger clone is one nucleotide away. The genes are TRBV6-5 and TRBJ2-1; the match to TRBD1 covers 9 bases. The CDR3 is made up of 16 amino acids. CDR1 MNHEY and CDR2 SVGAGI come from the germline V gene. CDR3 loop: CAGSYDRDRVGNEQFF. The CDR3 bases are TGTGCCGGCAGTTACGACCGGGACAGGGTAGGCAATGAGCAGTTCTTC.

This clonotype appeared many times. The gene calls are TRBV10-3 and TRBJ1-2; no definite D call. Germline V gene sequence: CDR1 ENHRY, CDR2 SYGVKD. The germline V and J ends were trimmed by 3 bases and 1 base, with 6 bases remaining between them. The CDR3 runs to 13 residues. The chain's CDR3 is CAISDLDNYGYTF. The CDR3 DNA follows: TGTGCCATCAGTGACTTGGATAACTATGGCTACACCTTC.

The gene calls are TRBV12-3 or TRBV12-4 and TRBJ2-2; tentative D call: TRBD1 (5 bases). The CDR3 totals 14 residues. V gave up 2 bases and J gave up 4 bases, with 8 bases separating them. CDR3 in amino acids: CASSLLTVTGELFF. The CDR3 DNA sequence: TGTGCCAGCAGTTTATTGACAGTCACCGGGGAGCTGTTTTTT.

This clonotype was seen only a few times. The rearrangement joins TRBV7-8 to TRBJ2-1; TRBD1 might be the D (7 bases). Germline loops: CDR1 SGHVS, CDR2 FQNEAQ. The CDR3 runs to 13 residues. Trimming left V 5 bases short and J 8 bases short, with 13 bases between. The CDR3 reads CASSTDREDEQFF. The CDR3 DNA sequence: TGTGCCAGCAGCACCGACAGGGAGGATGAGCAGTTCTTC.

This clonotype was found a few times. The gene calls are TRBV2 and TRBJ1-6, with D possibly TRBD1 on 6 matching bases. The CDR3 sequence is 16 residues long. Germline CDR1 and CDR2: SNHLY and FYNNEI. Trimming left V 8 bases short and J 0 bases short, with 14 bases between. The CDR3 DNA reads TGTGCCAGCGGGAACAGGGACCCCTCCTATAATTCACCCCTCCACTTT. Protein product: CASGNRDPSYNSPLHF.

This chain uses TRBV6-1 with TRBJ2-3; D is possibly TRBD1 or TRBD2 (5 bases each). From germline, CDR1 is MNHNS and CDR2 SASEGT. The V end was cut by 2 bases, the J end by 4 bases, with 10 bases between. There are 14 residues in the CDR3. CDR3 bases: TGTGCCAGCAGTGAAATGGGGGACGCAGATACGCAGTATTTT. Translated: CASSEMGDADTQYF.